The 14 T cell receptor beta chains below come from one sample, sequenced in a study of blood T cell repertoires in COVID-19 (TCRdb year 2020). The protocol used for the library was the immunoSEQ multiplex PCR assay. In TCRdb, the immuneACCESS table is reduced to in-frame sequences with V and J assigned. These tables do not hold every clone; where another copy was compared, an unresolved V gene accounts for under half, and the others remain unexplained. Recorded for this sample are about 96,000 clones; approximately 84% of them occurred a single time. The ten largest clones take up about 18% of the sample. The sequencing input was peripheral blood. The receptor set was obtained from a woman aged 55-69 years with acute or convalescent COVID-19.

This chain uses TRBV19 with TRBJ1-5; 8 bases are shared with TRBD1. J lost 6 bases, V lost 0 bases, and 10 bases had no gene match. Germline assignment: CDR1 LNHDA and CDR2 SQIVND (reference sequence). The CDR3 contains 17 residues. CDR3 sequence reads: CASSIEGQGAGSQPQHF. As DNA, the CDR3 is TGTGCCAGTAGTATAGAGGGGCAGGGGGCAGGAAGTCAGCCCCAGCATTTT. Based on the CDR3 plus reference TRBV19 and TRBJ1-5, the full variable domain is DGGITQSPKYLFRKEGQNVTLSCEQNLNHDAMYWYRQDPGQGLRLIYYSQIVNDFQKGDIAEGYSVSREKKESFPLTVTSAQKNPTAFYLCASSIEGQGAGSQPQHFGDGTRLSIL.

This chain joins TRBV9 and TRBJ2-3; 11 bases are a match to TRBD2. Germline V CDR1 and CDR2: SGDLS, YYNGEE. The CDR3 extends over 16 amino acids. The J segment lost 5 bases and the V segment lost 0 bases, leaving 5 bases of the junction unmatched. CDR3: CASSVESSGGIDTQYF. DNA of the CDR3: TGTGCCAGCAGCGTAGAGTCTAGCGGGGGGATAGATACGCAGTATTTT.

The CDR3 is CASSQEGGSDIQYF. The CDR3 DNA sequence: TGTGCCAGCAGCCAAGAAGGCGGTTCCGACATTCAGTACTTC. The gene calls are TRBV14 and TRBJ2-4, with D unresolved. Germline-derived CDR1 and CDR2 are SGHDN and FVKESK. The CDR3 has 14 amino acids. V was cut by 0 bases and J by 8 bases, with 11 bases left in between.

The rearrangement joins TRBV28 to TRBJ1-6; 7 bases map to TRBD1. The germline V gene encodes CDR1 MDHEN and CDR2 SYDVKM. V dropped 6 bases and J dropped 5; count of bases not matched to a gene: 7. The CDR3 is made up of 15 amino acids. DNA for the CDR3: TGTGCCAGCAGCATCGAGGGGGCCCATAATTCACCCCTCCACTTT. Protein sequence: CASSIEGAHNSPLHF.

The chain has TRBV3-1 (or the pseudogene TRBV3-2) and TRBJ2-5; 8 nucleotides line up with TRBD2. This CDR3 has 16 residues. Germline V gives CDR1 LGHDT, CDR2 YNNKEL (reference sequence). The junction had 7 bases not matched to a gene; V was cut back by 4 bases and J by 0 bases. CDR3 amino acids: CASSRRGGLYQETQYF. CDR3 sequence (DNA): TGTGCCAGCAGCCGACGGGGGGGCCTGTACCAAGAGACCCAGTACTTC.

The rearrangement uses TRBV6-5 and TRBJ1-1; 8 bases line up with TRBD1. This CDR3 region has 15 residues. CDR1 is MNHEY and CDR2 is SVGAGI in the germline V gene. J lost 1 base, V lost 5 bases, and 6 bases had no gene match. CDR3 coding DNA: TGTGCCAGCAGTATACTCACAGGGGGGAACACTGAAGCTTTCTTT. It yields the protein CASSILTGGNTEAFF.

The chain recombines TRBV2 with TRBJ2-3, with D perhaps matching TRBD1 (5 bases). From germline, CDR1 is SNHLY and CDR2 FYNNEI. Trimming removed 1 base at V and 4 bases at J, with 12 bases between. This CDR3 has 15 residues. The CDR3 DNA reads as TGTGCCAGCAGTGAAGGGGGCGGTCTCTCAGATACGCAGTATTTT. Translated: CASSEGGGLSDTQYF.

The J gene is TRBJ2-2, the V gene TRBV24-1; 8 bases align to TRBD1. With 3 bases clipped from V and 5 bases from J, the junction kept 4 bases outside the gene matches. The germline V gene has CDR1 KGHDR and CDR2 SFDVKD. The CDR3 runs 15 residues. CDR3 in amino acids: CATSDMTGETGELFF. The CDR3 DNA reads TGTGCCACCAGTGATATGACAGGGGAAACCGGGGAGCTGTTTTTT.

This clone was found a few times. The chain has TRBV5-1 and TRBJ2-2, with 7 bases matching TRBD1. Per germline, CDR1 SGHRS and CDR2 YFSETQ. CDR3 length equals 13 residues. Trimming took 4 bases from V and 6 from J; bases not matched to a gene: 3. CDR3 sequence reads: CASSPQGAGELFF. The CDR3 coding sequence is TGCGCCAGCAGCCCCCAGGGGGCCGGGGAGCTGTTTTTT.

This clone was counted a single time. J is TRBJ1-1 and V is TRBV4-1; 11 bases fit TRBD1. V dropped 0 bases and J dropped 5; count of bases not matched to a gene: 5. The CDR3 has 16 residues. The germline CDR1 and CDR2 sequences are MGHRA and YSYEKL. CDR3 sequence reads: CASSQDFGQGATEAFF. In DNA, the CDR3 is TGCGCCAGCAGCCAAGATTTTGGACAGGGGGCTACTGAAGCTTTCTTT.

This clone was counted only a few times. The rearrangement uses TRBV13 and TRBJ1-3, with a possible D match to TRBD1 (5 bases). The ends were cut back, 6 bases at V and 0 bases at J, with 12 bases in the middle. This CDR3 has 15 amino acids. Germline V lookup: CDR1 PRHDT, CDR2 FYEKMQ (reference sequence). CDR3 sequence (DNA): TGTGCCAGCAGACTAACAGGCCTCTCTGGAAACACCATATATTTT. Encoded protein: CASRLTGLSGNTIYF.

The V and J genes are TRBV7-3 and TRBJ2-1; a weak D match, TRBD2 (5 bases). CDR1 and CDR2 (germline): SGHTA, FQGTGA. This CDR3 region has 14 residues. Trimming cost V 5 bases and J 6 bases, with 14 bases left between them. The CDR3 region is CASSPQPSSNEQFF. The CDR3 coding sequence is TGTGCCAGCAGCCCCCAACCTAGCAGCAATGAGCAGTTCTTC.

This chain uses TRBV10-3 with TRBJ1-1; the match to TRBD1 covers 8 bases. CDR1 is ENHRY, CDR2 SYGVKD, per germline. The V segment lost 5 bases and the J segment 4 bases; nucleotides outside the gene matches: 9. The CDR3 totals 15 residues. Here the CDR3 reads CAISNQGAEGTEAFF. The CDR3 DNA sequence: TGTGCCATCAGTAACCAGGGGGCGGAGGGCACTGAAGCTTTCTTT.

The chain joins TRBV30 to TRBJ1-5, with TRBD1 identical over 7 bases. Germline V gives CDR1 GTSNPN, CDR2 SVGIG (reference sequence). The CDR3 is 17 amino acids. With 2 bases clipped from V and 6 bases from J, the junction kept 16 bases outside the gene matches. The CDR3 nucleotides read TGTGCCTGGAGTCGGGGGACAGCTTGGGGTATAGGTCAGCCCCAGCATTTT. Protein sequence: CAWSRGTAWGIGQPQHF.